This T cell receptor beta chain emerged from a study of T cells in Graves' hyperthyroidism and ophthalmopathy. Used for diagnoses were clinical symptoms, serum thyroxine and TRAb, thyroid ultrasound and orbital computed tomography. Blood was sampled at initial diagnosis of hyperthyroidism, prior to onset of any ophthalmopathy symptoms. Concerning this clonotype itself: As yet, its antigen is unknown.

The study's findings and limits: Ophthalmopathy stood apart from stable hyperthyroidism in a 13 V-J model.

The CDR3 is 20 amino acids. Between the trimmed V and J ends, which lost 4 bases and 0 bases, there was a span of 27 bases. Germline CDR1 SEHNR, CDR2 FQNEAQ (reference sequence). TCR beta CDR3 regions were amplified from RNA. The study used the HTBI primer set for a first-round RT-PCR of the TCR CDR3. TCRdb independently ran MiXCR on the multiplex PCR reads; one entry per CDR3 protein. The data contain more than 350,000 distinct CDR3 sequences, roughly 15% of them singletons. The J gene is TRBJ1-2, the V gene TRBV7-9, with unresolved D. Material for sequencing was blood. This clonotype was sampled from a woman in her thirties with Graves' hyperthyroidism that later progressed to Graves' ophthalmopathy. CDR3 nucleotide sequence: TGTGCCAGCAGCTCCACTTGGCGCGGGTTGGCAGGCATCTCTAACTATGGCTACACCTTC. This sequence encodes CASSSTWRGLAGISNYGYTF.